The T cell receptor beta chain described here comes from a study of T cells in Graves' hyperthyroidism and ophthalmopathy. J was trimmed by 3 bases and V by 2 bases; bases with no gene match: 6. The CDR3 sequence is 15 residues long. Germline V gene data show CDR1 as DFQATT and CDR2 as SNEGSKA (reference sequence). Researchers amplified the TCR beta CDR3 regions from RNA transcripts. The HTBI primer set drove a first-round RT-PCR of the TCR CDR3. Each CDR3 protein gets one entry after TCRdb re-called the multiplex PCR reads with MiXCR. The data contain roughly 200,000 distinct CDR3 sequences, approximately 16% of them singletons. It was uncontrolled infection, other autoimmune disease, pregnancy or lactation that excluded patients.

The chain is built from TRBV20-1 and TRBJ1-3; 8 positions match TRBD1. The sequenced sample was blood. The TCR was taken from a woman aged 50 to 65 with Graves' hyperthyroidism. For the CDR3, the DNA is TGCAGTGCTAGACATCAGGGGGCTGTTGGAAACACCATATATTTT. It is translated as CSARHQGAVGNTIYF.